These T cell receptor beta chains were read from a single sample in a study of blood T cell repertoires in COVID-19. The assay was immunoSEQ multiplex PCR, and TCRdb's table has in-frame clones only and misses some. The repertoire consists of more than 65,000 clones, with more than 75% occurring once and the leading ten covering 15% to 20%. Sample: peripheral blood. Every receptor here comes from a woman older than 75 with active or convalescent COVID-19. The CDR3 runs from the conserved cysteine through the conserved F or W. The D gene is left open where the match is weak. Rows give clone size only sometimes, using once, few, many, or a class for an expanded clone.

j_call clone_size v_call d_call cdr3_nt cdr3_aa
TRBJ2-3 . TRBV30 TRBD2 TGTGCCTGGACCGTAGCGGGGGGGCGGTGGTATTTT CAWTVAGGRWYF
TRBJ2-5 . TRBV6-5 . TGTGCCAGCAGGATATCCGGGACTCAAGAGACCCAGTACTTC CASRISGTQETQYF
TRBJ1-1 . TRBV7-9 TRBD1 TGTGCCAGCAGCGTACTACAGGGGGAAGCTTTCTTT CASSVLQGEAFF
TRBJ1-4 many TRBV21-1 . TGTGCCAGCAGCACACAGGGCATTAGGGAGGGGAATGAAAAACTGTTTTTT CASSTQGIREGNEKLFF
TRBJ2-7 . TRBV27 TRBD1 TGTGCCAGCAGTTATGGACAGGGGTCATACGAGCAGTACTTC CASSYGQGSYEQYF
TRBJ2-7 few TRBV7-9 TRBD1 TGTGCCAGCAGATATGGTGGACAGGCCGAGCAGTACTTC CASRYGGQAEQYF
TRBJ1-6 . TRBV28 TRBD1 TGTGCCAGCAGCCCAGACCAGACAGGGGGGTGGAATTCACCCCTCCACTTT CASSPDQTGGWNSPLHF
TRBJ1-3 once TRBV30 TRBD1 TGTGCCTGGACCGGGGGACAGGGGGATGGAAACACCATATATTTT CAWTGGQGDGNTIYF
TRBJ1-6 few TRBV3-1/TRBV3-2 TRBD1 TGTGCCAGCAGCCAAGCGGCGGGGACAGGGCAAAATTCACCCCTCCACTTT CASSQAAGTGQNSPLHF
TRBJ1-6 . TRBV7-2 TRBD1 TGTGCCAGCAGCATCCCGGGACAGAGAAATTCACCCCTCCACTTT CASSIPGQRNSPLHF
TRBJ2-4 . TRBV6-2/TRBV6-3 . TGTGCCAGCAGTTACCCCCCGGCAGACGGACTAGCCAAAAACATTCAGTACTTC CASSYPPADGLAKNIQYF
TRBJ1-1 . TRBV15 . TGTGCCACCAGAAAGTTGTTACAGGGCAACACTGAAGCTTTCTTT CATRKLLQGNTEAFF
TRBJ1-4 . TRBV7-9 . TGTGCCAGCAGTGCCGGGACACTGAATGAAAAACTGTTTTTT CASSAGTLNEKLFF
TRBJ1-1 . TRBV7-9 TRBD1 TGTGCCAGCAGAACACCTACAGGGGTCAGGACTGAAGCTTTCTTT CASRTPTGVRTEAFF
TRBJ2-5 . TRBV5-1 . TGCGCCAGCAGCTTGAGGGGACTGAACCAAGAGACCCAGTACTTC CASSLRGLNQETQYF
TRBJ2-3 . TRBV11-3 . TGTGCCAGCAGCCTCGGAGGGGCAGATACGCAGTATTTT CASSLGGADTQYF
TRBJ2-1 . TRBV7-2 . TGTGCCAGCAGCTTCCGACTAGTGGGCCACTCCTACAATGAGCAGTTCTTC CASSFRLVGHSYNEQFF
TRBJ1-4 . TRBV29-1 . TGCAGCGTTGGGCAGAGGGCGGACGAAAAACTGTTTTTT CSVGQRADEKLFF
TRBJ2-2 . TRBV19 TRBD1 TGTGCCAGTAGTCCCAGGACAGGGAGGACCGGGGAGCTGTTTTTT CASSPRTGRTGELFF
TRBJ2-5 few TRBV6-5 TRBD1 TGTGCCAGCAGACCTTACAGGGGGGAGACCCAGTACTTC CASRPYRGETQYF
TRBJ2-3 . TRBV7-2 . TGTGCCAGCAGCCCATCCCGGGCGGGGGCAGAAGATACGCAGTATTTT CASSPSRAGAEDTQYF
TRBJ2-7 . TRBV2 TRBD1 TGTGCCAGCACAAGACAGGGGGCATACGAGCAGTACTTC CASTRQGAYEQYF
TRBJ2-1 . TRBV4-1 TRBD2 TGCGCCAGCAGCCATCGGGGGGGCGACCCCTACAATGAGCAGTTCTTC CASSHRGGDPYNEQFF
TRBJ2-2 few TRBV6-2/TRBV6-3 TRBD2 TGTGCCAGCAGCAAGTCCGTCGGGTTAGCGGGGGCCCTCCGCACCGGGGAGCTGTTTTTT CASSKSVGLAGALRTGELFF
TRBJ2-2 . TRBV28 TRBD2 TGTGCCAGCAGTTTGAGCGGGGCGGGGGGCACCGGGGAGCTGTTTTTT CASSLSGAGGTGELFF
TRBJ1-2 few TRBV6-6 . TGTGCCAGCAGTCCCCGGGACTATGGCTACACCTTC CASSPRDYGYTF
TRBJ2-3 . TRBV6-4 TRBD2 TGTGCCAGCAGTGACGGTAGCGGGGGCACAGATACGCAGTATTTT CASSDGSGGTDTQYF
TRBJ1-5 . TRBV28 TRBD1 TGTGCCAGCAGTACACCGGGACAGTATAGCAATCAGCCCCAGCATTTT CASSTPGQYSNQPQHF
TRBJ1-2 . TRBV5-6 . TGTGCCAGCAGCTCAATGGGGGCAGGGTCCTATGGCTACACCTTC CASSSMGAGSYGYTF
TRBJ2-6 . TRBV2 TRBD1 TGTGCCAGCCAGGGGCCAGGGGGCAAAAGAGGGGCCAACGTCCTGACTTTC CASQGPGGKRGANVLTF
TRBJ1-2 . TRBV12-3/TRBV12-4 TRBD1 TGTGCCAGCAACGGACAGGGTCCATATGGCTACACCTTC CASNGQGPYGYTF
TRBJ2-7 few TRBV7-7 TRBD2 TGTGCTAGCAGCTTAGAGACTAGCGCCGAGCAGTACTTC CASSLETSAEQYF
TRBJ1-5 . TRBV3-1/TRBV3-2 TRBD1 TGTGCCAGCAGCCAAGGACAGGGGTCGGGCAATCAGCCCCAGCATTTT CASSQGQGSGNQPQHF
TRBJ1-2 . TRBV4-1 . TGCCCCCGCCGCCACGACTCCCGGGAGAACTATGGCTACACCTTC CPRRHDSRENYGYTF
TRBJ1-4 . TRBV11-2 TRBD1 TGTGCCAGCAGCGCAATCCGGGACAGGGGTGGAAAAGAAAAACTGTTTTTT CASSAIRDRGGKEKLFF
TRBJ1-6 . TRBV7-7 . TGTGCTAGCAGCTTAGTTGATTGGATTGCAGGGCCCACTCGTAATTCACCCCTCCACTTT CASSLVDWIAGPTRNSPLHF
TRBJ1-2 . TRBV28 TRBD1 TGTGCCAGCAGCAGACCAGGGGGCCTTAATTATGGCTACACCTTC CASSRPGGLNYGYTF
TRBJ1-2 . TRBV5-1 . TGCGCCAGCAGCTTCCCAGATTTTTATGGCTACACCTTC CASSFPDFYGYTF
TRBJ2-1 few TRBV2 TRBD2 TGTGCCAGCAGTGGACGGGGGGTGGACAATGAGCAGTTCTTC CASSGRGVDNEQFF
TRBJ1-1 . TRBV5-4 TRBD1 TGTGCCAGCAGCTTGGGGTTTACAGGGGGGAACACTGAAGCTTTCTTT CASSLGFTGGNTEAFF
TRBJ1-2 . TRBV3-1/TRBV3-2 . TGTGCCAGCAGTGGGGGGTATGGCTACACCTTC CASSGGYGYTF